A selection of T cell receptor beta chains follows, all from one sample in a study of cytomegalovirus exposure and HLA in healthy donors. Produced via immunoSEQ multiplex PCR; TCRdb's table is partial and in-frame only. In the table there are about 150,000 clones, almost 85% of which are singletons. Material for sequencing was PBMCs. Receptors originate from a boy aged 2-15 years in good health and CMV-seronegative. CDR3s include the opening cysteine and the closing phenylalanine or tryptophan. D genes are given only for firm matches. Some rows mark clone size as missing; the rest say once, few, many or name a class of expanded clone.

CDR3nt	CDR3aa	v_gene	d_gene	j_gene	abundance	len
TGTGCCAGTCCCGCTCCCCGCGGTTCGTATTCCTACGAGCAGTACTTC	CASPAPRGSYSYEQYF	TRBV28	-	TRBJ2-7	once	16
TGTGCCAGCAGCGCGGGACAGAGACCCTACGAGCAGTACTTC	CASSAGQRPYEQYF	TRBV2	-	TRBJ2-7	once	14
TGTGCCAGTAGCGAGAATGGACAGCAGAATAGCAATCAGCCCCAGCATTTT	CASSENGQQNSNQPQHF	TRBV19	-	TRBJ1-5	-	17
TGTGCCAGCAGCCGCCGGGACAGGGTCAACGAGCAGTACTTC	CASSRRDRVNEQYF	TRBV7-2	TRBD1	TRBJ2-7	-	14
TGCGCCAGCAAGCTAAGAGGCACAGATACGCAGTATTTT	CASKLRGTDTQYF	TRBV5-1	-	TRBJ2-3	-	13
TGTGCCAGCAGCTTGGGGTCTGGAGCATATGGCTACACCTTC	CASSLGSGAYGYTF	TRBV5-6	-	TRBJ1-2	few	14
TGTGCCTGGAGTGTATTATCAGGCTCTGGAAACACCATATATTTT	CAWSVLSGSGNTIYF	TRBV30	-	TRBJ1-3	once	15
TGTGCCAGCTCCTTAGCGGGAGGGAGCACAGATACGCAGTATTTT	CASSLAGGSTDTQYF	TRBV6-4	TRBD2	TRBJ2-3	once	15
TGCGCCAGCGGGGTGGCGGCACAGGCTAGGAATGAGCAGTTCTTC	CASGVAAQARNEQFF	TRBV5-1	-	TRBJ2-1	-	15
TGTGCCATCAGTGAGACAGCGAACACCGGGGAGCTGTTTTTT	CAISETANTGELFF	TRBV10-3	-	TRBJ2-2	-	14
TGTGCCAGCACCCGTTCCCTCAGGGGCTATGGCTACACCTTC	CASTRSLRGYGYTF	TRBV6-5	-	TRBJ1-2	few	14
TGCGCCAGCAGCTTGGCCTGGAGTTCCCCAGGGGGAGAGACCCAGTACTTC	CASSLAWSSPGGETQYF	TRBV5-1	TRBD1	TRBJ2-5	-	17
TGTGCCAGTAGTAAGGGGGTGGGCAATCAGCCCCAGCATTTT	CASSKGVGNQPQHF	TRBV19	-	TRBJ1-5	-	14
TGTGCCAGCAGTTATTTCCGGGAGGACTACGAGCAGTACTTC	CASSYFREDYEQYF	TRBV6-6	TRBD2	TRBJ2-7	-	14
TGTGCCAGCAGTACCGGGACAGGGCTCGAGCAGTACTTC	CASSTGTGLEQYF	TRBV6-5	TRBD1	TRBJ2-7	-	13
TGCAGCGTAACCGGGCTAGCGGGAGTTGGTACAGATACGCAGTATTTT	CSVTGLAGVGTDTQYF	TRBV29-1	TRBD2	TRBJ2-3	-	16
TGTGCCAGTAGTATCCTCCCAGGAACAGAGCAGTTCTTC	CASSILPGTEQFF	TRBV19	-	TRBJ2-1	-	13
TGTGCCAGCAGCTTCTATAACACCGGGGAGCTGTTTTTT	CASSFYNTGELFF	TRBV7-3	-	TRBJ2-2	-	13
TGTGCCAGCAGTTCGGGACTAGCGGGACCGACCGGGGAGCTGTTTTTT	CASSSGLAGPTGELFF	TRBV25-1	TRBD2	TRBJ2-2	-	16
TGCGCCAGCAGCCAAGGATTAAGGAGACTAGCGGGAAGGAATGAGCAGTTCTTC	CASSQGLRRLAGRNEQFF	TRBV4-1	TRBD2	TRBJ2-1	few	18
TGTGCTAGTGCGCTAGCTCGTGCAGATACGCAGTATTTT	CASALARADTQYF	TRBV12-5	-	TRBJ2-3	-	13
TGCGCCAGCCGCCGGGGGACAGACCAAGAGACCCAGTACTTC	CASRRGTDQETQYF	TRBV5-1	-	TRBJ2-5	-	14
TGTGCCAGCAGCTTAGATTGGGGACGGGAGGGTTCCTACGAGCAGTACTTC	CASSLDWGREGSYEQYF	TRBV11-2	TRBD2	TRBJ2-7	-	17
TGTGCCAGCGTGGGGCAAACAGGGGACAATGAGCAGTTCTTC	CASVGQTGDNEQFF	TRBV19	TRBD1	TRBJ2-1	-	14
TGTGCCAGCAGCGGGGACAGGTCGGGAGCTTTCTTT	CASSGDRSGAFF	TRBV5-4	TRBD1	TRBJ1-1	-	12
TGTGCCAGCAGTGACGGGACAGACCTCATTTATAGCAATCAGCCCCAGCATTTT	CASSDGTDLIYSNQPQHF	TRBV6-1	TRBD1	TRBJ1-5	-	18
TGCGCCAGCAGCTTTAGACAGGGGAACACCGGGGAGCTGTTTTTT	CASSFRQGNTGELFF	TRBV5-1	TRBD1	TRBJ2-2	once	15
TGTGCCAGCACCGAAGCGGCGAGACTAGGCTACAATGAGCAGTTCTTC	CASTEAARLGYNEQFF	TRBV6-6	-	TRBJ2-1	-	16
TGTGCCAGCTCATCTAGCTTTACCGACGACGAGCAGTACTTC	CASSSSFTDDEQYF	TRBV18	-	TRBJ2-7	-	14
TGTGCCAGCAAAGGGACTAGCGTGTTTAACGAGCAGTACTTC	CASKGTSVFNEQYF	TRBV28	TRBD2	TRBJ2-7	-	14
TGCGCCAGCAGCTTGGTTGGGAGTTCTAACACTGAAGCTTTCTTT	CASSLVGSSNTEAFF	TRBV5-1	-	TRBJ1-1	-	15
TGTGCCAGCAGCTTTGATCCGGGAACGAACACAGATACGCAGTATTTT	CASSFDPGTNTDTQYF	TRBV12-1	-	TRBJ2-3	few	16
TGTGCCAGCAGTCCCCTGACAGGGACAGATACGCAGTATTTT	CASSPLTGTDTQYF	TRBV27	TRBD1	TRBJ2-3	-	14
TGTGCCAGTAGTATCCAACTAGCGGGATTTTCTGGGGCCAACGTCCTGACTTTC	CASSIQLAGFSGANVLTF	TRBV19	TRBD2	TRBJ2-6	once	18
TGTGCCACCGTTGGCGGGGAGTTCCCCTACGAGCAGTACTTC	CATVGGEFPYEQYF	TRBV6-5	-	TRBJ2-7	-	14
TGTGCCAGCAGCTCCCACCCTAGAGGCGGGAGGACCACCTACAATGAGCAGTTCTTC	CASSSHPRGGRTTYNEQFF	TRBV7-7	TRBD2	TRBJ2-1	-	19
TGTGCCAGCACGGGACAGGGTATAATTCAGCCCCAGCATTTT	CASTGQGIIQPQHF	TRBV2	TRBD1	TRBJ1-5	few	14
TGTGCCAGCAGCCTCTGGACTAGCGGGACCTACGAGCAGTACTTC	CASSLWTSGTYEQYF	TRBV5-4	TRBD2	TRBJ2-7	-	15
TGTGCCATCAGTGAGTCTCAGTTGACTAGCGGGTTCTACGAGCAGTACTTC	CAISESQLTSGFYEQYF	TRBV10-3	TRBD2	TRBJ2-7	-	17
TGTGCCAGCAGCGTAGCGGGAGGGGGCAATGAGCAGTTCTTC	CASSVAGGGNEQFF	TRBV9	TRBD2	TRBJ2-1	once	14
TGTGCCAGCAGTCCCACAGGGTTTCGGGGAATGAACACTGAAGCTTTCTTT	CASSPTGFRGMNTEAFF	TRBV27	-	TRBJ1-1	-	17
TGTGCCAGCAGCCAAGTACCAGGACATAGTGTTGTAGCTTTCTTT	CASSQVPGHSVVAFF	TRBV14	-	TRBJ1-1	-	15
TGTGCCAGCAGCCAGACTAGCGGTAGCACAGATACGCAGTATTTT	CASSQTSGSTDTQYF	TRBV6-4	TRBD2	TRBJ2-3	-	15
TGTGCCAGAGAGAATCAGCCCCAGCATTTT	CARENQPQHF	TRBV19	-	TRBJ1-5	-	10
TGTGCCAGCAGCATACAGGGGGCTAGTCAGCCCCAGCATTTT	CASSIQGASQPQHF	TRBV2	TRBD1	TRBJ1-5	-	14
TGTGCCAGCAGTGAACGCGCAGGGGTTAACTCTGGAAACACCATATATTTT	CASSERAGVNSGNTIYF	TRBV2	-	TRBJ1-3	-	17
TGTGCCTGGAGTGTTGGCGGAAGCTCCTACGAGCAGTACTTC	CAWSVGGSSYEQYF	TRBV30	-	TRBJ2-7	-	14
TGTGCCAGCCAAACGGACAGGCCTCCCCAAGATACGCAGTATTTT	CASQTDRPPQDTQYF	TRBV28	TRBD1	TRBJ2-3	-	15
TGCAGCGCTCCTTGGCGGGGTTACAATGAGCAGTTCTTC	CSAPWRGYNEQFF	TRBV29-1	-	TRBJ2-1	-	13